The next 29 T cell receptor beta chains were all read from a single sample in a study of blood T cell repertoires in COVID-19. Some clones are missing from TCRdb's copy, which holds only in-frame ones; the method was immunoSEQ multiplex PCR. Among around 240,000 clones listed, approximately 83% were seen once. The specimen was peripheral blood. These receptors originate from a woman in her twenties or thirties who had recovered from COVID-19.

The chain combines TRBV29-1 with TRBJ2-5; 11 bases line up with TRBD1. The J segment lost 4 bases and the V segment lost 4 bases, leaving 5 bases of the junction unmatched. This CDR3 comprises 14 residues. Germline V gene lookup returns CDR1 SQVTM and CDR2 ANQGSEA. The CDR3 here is CSVGTGGWGETQYF. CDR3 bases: TGCAGCGTTGGGACAGGGGGCTGGGGAGAGACCCAGTACTTC.

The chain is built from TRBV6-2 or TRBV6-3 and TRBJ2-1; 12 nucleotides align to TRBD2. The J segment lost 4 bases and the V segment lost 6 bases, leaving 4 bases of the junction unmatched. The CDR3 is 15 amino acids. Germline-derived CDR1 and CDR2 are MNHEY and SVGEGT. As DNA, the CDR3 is TGTGCCAGCAGCGAAACTAGCGGGAGGTACAATGAGCAGTTCTTC. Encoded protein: CASSETSGRYNEQFF.

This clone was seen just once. The CDR3 loop is CASSPRLARSGGELFF. CDR3 sequence (DNA): TGTGCCAGCAGTCCCCGACTAGCCCGCTCGGGGGGGGAGCTGTTTTTT. The chain combines TRBV27 with TRBJ2-2, with 7 bases lining up with TRBD2. V shed 5 bases, J shed 8 bases, and the junction held 14 bases outside the gene matches. The CDR3 is 16 residues long. Per germline, CDR1 MNHEY and CDR2 SMNVEV (reference sequence).

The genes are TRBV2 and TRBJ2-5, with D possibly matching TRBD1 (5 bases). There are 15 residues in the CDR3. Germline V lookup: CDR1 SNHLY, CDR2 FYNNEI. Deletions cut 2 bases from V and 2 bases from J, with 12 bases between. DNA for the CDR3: TGTGCCAGCAGTGAATCCAGGGTAGCACAAGAGACCCAGTACTTC. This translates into CASSESRVAQETQYF.

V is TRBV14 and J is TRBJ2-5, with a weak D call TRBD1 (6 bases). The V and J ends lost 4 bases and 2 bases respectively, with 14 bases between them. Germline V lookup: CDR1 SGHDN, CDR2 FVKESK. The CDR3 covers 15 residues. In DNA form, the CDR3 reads TGTGCCAGCAGCCCACTCACAGGGCCACAAGAGACCCAGTACTTC. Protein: CASSPLTGPQETQYF. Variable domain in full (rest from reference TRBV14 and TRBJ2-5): EAGVTQFPSHSVIEKGQTVTLRCDPISGHDNLYWYRRVMGKEIKFLLHFVKESKQDESGMPNNRFLAERTGGTYSTLKVQPAELEDSGVYFCASSPLTGPQETQYFGPGTRLLVL.

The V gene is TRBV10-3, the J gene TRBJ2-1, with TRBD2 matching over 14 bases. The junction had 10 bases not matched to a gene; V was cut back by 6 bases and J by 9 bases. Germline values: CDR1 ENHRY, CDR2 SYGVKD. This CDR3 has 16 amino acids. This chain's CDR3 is CAIRDPGLAGGVEQFF. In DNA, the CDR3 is TGTGCCATCAGGGACCCCGGACTAGCGGGGGGTGTTGAGCAGTTCTTC.

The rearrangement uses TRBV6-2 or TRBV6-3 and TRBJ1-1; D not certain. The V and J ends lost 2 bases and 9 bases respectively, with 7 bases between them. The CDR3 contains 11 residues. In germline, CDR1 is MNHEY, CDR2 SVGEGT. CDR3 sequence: CASSYEAKAFF. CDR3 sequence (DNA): TGTGCCAGCAGTTACGAGGCGAAAGCTTTCTTT.

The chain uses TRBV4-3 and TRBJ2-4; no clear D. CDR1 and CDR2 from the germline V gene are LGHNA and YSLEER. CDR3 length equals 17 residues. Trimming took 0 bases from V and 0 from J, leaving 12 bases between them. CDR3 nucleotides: TGCGCCAGCAGCCAAGATCGTGGGCGTCTAGCCAAAAACATTCAGTACTTC. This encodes CASSQDRGRLAKNIQYF.

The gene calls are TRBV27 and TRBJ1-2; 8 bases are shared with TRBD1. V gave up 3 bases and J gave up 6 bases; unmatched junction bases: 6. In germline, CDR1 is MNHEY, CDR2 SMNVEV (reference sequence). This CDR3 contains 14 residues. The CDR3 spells CASSFLQGADGYTF. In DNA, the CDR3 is TGTGCCAGCAGTTTTCTTCAGGGGGCGGATGGCTACACCTTC.

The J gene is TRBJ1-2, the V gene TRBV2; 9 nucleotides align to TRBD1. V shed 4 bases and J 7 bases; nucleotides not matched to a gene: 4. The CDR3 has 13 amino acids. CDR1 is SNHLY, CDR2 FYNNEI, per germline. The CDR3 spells CASSVDRGSGYTF. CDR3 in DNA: TGTGCCAGCAGTGTAGACAGGGGGAGTGGCTACACCTTC.

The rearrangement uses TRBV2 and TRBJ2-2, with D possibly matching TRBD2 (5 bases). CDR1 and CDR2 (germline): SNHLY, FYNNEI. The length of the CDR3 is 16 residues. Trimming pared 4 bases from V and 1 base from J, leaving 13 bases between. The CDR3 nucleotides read TGTGCCAGCAGTGTAGGAAGGGCGGGGAACACCGGGGAGCTGTTTTTT. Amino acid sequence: CASSVGRAGNTGELFF.

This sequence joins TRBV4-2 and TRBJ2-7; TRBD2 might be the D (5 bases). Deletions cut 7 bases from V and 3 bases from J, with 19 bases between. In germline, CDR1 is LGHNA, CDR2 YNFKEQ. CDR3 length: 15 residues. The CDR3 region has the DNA TGTGCCAGCAAGACAAGGCATGGTGAGGGCTACGAGCAGTACTTC. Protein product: CASKTRHGEGYEQYF.

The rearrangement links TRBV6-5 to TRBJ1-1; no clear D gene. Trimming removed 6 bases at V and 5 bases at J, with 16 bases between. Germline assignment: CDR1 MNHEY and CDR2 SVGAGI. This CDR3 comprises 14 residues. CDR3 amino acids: CASRPPGYTTEAFF. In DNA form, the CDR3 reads TGTGCCAGCAGGCCTCCGGGGTACACTACTGAAGCTTTCTTT.

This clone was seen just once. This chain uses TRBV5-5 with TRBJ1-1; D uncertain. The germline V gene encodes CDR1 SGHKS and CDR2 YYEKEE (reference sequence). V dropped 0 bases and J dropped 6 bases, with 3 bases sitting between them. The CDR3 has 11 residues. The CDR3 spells CASSLASEAFF. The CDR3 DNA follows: TGTGCCAGCAGCTTGGCCTCTGAAGCTTTCTTT.

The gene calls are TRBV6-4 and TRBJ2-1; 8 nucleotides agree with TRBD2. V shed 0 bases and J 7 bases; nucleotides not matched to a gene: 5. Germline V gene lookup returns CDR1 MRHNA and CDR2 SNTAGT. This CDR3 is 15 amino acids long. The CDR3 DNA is TGTGCCAGCAGTGACTCGGCGGGGGGATGGAATGAGCAGTTCTTC. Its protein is CASSDSAGGWNEQFF.

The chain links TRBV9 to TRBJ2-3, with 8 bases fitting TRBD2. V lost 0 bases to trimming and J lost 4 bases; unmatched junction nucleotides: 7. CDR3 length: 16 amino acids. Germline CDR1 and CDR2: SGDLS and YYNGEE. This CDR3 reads CASSVGPSGGADTQYF. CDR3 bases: TGTGCCAGCAGCGTAGGCCCCAGCGGGGGAGCAGATACGCAGTATTTT. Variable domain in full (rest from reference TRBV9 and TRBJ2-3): DSGVTQTPKHLITATGQRVTLRCSPRSGDLSVYWYQQSLDQGLQFLIQYYNGEERAKGNILERFSAQQFPDLHSELNLSSLELGDSALYFCASSVGPSGGADTQYFGPGTRLTVL.

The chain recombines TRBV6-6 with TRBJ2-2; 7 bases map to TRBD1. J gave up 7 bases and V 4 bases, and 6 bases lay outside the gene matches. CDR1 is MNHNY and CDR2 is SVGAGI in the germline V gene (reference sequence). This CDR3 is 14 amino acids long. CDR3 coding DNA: TGTGCCAGCAGTTCCCGGACAGGCGACGGGGAGCTGTTTTTT. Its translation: CASSSRTGDGELFF.

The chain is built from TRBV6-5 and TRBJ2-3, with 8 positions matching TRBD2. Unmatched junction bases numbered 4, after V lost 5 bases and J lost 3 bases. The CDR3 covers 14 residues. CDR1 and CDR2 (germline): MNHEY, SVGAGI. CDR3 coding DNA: TGTGCCAGCAGTAAAACGGGGGGGACAGATACGCAGTATTTT. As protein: CASSKTGGTDTQYF.

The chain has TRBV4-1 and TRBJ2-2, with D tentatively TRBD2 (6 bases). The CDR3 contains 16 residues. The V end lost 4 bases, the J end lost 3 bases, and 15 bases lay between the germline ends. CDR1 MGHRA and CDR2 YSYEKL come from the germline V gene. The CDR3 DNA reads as TGCGCCAGCAGCCTCATCGCGGGGTGGGACACCGGGGAGCTGTTTTTT. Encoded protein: CASSLIAGWDTGELFF.

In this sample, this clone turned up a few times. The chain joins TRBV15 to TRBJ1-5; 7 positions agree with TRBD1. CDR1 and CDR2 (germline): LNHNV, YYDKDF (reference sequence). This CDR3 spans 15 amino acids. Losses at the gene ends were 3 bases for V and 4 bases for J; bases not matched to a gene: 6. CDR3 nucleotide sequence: TGTGCCACCAGCAGGGGCGCGGGACAGAATCAGCCCCAGCATTTT. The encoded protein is CATSRGAGQNQPQHF.

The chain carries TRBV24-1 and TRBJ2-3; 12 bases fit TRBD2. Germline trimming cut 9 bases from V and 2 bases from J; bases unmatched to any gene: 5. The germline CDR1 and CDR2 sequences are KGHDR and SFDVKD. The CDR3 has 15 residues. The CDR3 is CATSTSGGPTDTQYF. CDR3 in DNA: TGTGCCACCTCCACTAGCGGGGGGCCCACAGATACGCAGTATTTT.

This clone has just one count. CDR3 coding DNA: TGTGCCAGCAGTTTCACAGTGAACACTGAAGCTTTCTTT. This encodes CASSFTVNTEAFF. This chain connects TRBV6-6 to TRBJ1-1; D unresolved. Germline CDR1 and CDR2: MNHNY and SVGAGI (reference sequence). The CDR3 has 13 amino acids. V lost 4 bases and J 0 bases, leaving 6 bases between the germline ends.

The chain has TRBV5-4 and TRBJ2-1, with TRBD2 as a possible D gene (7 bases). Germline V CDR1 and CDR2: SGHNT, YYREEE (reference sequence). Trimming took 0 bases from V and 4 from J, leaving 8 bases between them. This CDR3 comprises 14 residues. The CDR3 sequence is CASSLEGGYNEQFF. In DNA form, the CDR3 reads TGTGCCAGCAGCTTGGAGGGGGGGTACAATGAGCAGTTCTTC.

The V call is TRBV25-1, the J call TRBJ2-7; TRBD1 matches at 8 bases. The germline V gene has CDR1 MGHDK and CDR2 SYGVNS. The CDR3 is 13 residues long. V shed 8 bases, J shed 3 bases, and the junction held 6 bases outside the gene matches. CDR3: CASQGQELYEQYF. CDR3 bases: TGTGCCAGCCAGGGACAGGAGCTCTACGAGCAGTACTTC.

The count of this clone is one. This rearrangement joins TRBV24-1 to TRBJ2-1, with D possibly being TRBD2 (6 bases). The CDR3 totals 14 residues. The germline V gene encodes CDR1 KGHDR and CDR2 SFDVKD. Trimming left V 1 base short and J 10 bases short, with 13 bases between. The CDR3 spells CATSDLDPSGEQFF. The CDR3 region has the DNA TGTGCCACCAGTGATTTAGACCCCAGCGGGGAGCAGTTCTTC.

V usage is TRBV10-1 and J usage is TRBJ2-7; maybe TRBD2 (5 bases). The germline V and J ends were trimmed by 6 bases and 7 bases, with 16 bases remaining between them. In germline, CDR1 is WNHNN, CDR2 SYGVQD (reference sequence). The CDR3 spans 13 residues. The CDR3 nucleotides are TGCGCCAGCAGCCATACTGACACGGGGGAGCAGTACTTC. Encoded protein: CASSHTDTGEQYF.

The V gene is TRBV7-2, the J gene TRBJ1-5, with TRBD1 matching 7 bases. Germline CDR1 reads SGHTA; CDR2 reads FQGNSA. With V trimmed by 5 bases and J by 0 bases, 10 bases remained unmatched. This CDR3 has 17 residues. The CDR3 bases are TGTGCCAGCAGCCTAAACAGGGGTACTTATAGCAATCAGCCCCAGCATTTT. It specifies CASSLNRGTYSNQPQHF.

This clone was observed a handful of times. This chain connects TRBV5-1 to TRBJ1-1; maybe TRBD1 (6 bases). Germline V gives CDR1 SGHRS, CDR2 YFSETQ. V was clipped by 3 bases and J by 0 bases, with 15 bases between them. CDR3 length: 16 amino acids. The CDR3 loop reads CASSYQGRILNTEAFF. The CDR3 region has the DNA TGCGCCAGCAGCTATCAGGGGCGGATTTTGAACACTGAAGCTTTCTTT.

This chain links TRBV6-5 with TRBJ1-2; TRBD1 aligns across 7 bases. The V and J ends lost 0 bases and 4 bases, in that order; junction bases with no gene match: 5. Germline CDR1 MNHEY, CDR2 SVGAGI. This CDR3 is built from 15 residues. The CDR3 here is CASSYSGGTAYGYTF. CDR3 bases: TGTGCCAGCAGTTACTCAGGGGGGACAGCCTATGGCTACACCTTC.